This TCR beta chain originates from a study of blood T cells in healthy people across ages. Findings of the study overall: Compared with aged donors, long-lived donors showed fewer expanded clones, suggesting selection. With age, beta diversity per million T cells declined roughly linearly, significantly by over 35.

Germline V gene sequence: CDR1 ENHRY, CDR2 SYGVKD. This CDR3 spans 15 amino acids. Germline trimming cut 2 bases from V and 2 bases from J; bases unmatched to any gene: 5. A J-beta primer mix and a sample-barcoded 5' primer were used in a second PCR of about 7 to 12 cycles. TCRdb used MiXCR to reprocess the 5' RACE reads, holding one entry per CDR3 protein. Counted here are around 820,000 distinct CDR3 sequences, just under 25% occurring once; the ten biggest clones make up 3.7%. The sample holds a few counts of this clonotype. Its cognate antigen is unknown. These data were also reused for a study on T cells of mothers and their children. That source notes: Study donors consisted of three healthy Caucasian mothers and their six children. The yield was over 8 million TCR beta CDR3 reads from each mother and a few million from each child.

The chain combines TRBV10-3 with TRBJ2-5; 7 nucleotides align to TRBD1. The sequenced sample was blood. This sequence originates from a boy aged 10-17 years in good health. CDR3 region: CAISEPGQRQETQYF. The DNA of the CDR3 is TGTGCCATCAGTGAGCCGGGACAGAGACAAGAGACCCAGTACTTC.